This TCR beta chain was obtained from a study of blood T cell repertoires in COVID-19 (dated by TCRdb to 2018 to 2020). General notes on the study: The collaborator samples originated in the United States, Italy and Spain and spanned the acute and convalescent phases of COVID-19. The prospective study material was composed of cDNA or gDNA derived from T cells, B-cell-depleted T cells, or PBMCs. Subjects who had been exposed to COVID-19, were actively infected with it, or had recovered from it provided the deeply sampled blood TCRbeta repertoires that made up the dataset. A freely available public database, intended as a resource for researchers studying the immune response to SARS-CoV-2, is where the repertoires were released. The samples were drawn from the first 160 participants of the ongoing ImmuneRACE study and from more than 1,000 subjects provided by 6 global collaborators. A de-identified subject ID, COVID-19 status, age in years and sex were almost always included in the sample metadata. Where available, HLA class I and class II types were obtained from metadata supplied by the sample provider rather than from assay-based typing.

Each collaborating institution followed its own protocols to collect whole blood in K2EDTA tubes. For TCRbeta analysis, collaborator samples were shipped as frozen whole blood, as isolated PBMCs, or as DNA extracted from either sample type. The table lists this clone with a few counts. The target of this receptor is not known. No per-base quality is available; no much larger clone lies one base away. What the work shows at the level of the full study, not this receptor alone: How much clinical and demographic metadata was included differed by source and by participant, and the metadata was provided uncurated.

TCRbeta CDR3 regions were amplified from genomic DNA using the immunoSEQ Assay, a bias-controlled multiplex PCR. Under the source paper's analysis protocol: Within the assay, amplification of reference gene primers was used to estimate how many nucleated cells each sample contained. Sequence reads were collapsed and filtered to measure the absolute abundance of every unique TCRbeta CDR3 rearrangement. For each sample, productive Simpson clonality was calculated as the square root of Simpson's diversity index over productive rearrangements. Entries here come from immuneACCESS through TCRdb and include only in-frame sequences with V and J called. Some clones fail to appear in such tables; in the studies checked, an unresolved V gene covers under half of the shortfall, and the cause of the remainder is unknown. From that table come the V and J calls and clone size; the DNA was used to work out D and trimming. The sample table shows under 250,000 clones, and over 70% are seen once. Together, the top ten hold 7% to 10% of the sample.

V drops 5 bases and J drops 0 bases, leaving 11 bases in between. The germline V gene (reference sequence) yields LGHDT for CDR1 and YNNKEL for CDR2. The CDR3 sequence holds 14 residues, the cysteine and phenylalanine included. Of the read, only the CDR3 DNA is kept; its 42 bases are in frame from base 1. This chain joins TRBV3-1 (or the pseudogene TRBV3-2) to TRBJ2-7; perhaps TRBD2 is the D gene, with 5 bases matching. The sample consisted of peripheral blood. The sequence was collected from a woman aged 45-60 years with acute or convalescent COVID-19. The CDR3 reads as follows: CASSATGNSYEQYF. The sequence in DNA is TGTGCCAGCAGCGCTACCGGGAACTCCTACGAGCAGTACTTC.